This T cell receptor (beta chain) appears in the sequencing data of a study of CD8+ T cells in alopecia areata. Turning to this clone: The antigen remains unidentified.

As for treatment: oral pan-JAK inhibitor, 5-10 mg twice daily. Extraction of RNA preceded its reverse transcription into cDNA, which served as the sequencing template. The table came from immunoSEQ multiplex PCR; TCRdb's copy has only in-frame clones and leaves some out. The sample yields more than 90,000 clones, 60% to 75% seen once. Study observations and caveats: During tofacitinib treatment, many expanded lesional clones remained in scalp and blood.

Per the germline V gene, CDR1 is SGHTA and CDR2 is FQGNSA. The CDR3 is 16 amino acids. V lost 3 bases to trimming and J lost 3 bases; unmatched junction nucleotides: 5. This sequence originates from a human donor with alopecia areata. The chain combines TRBV7-2 with TRBJ2-2; 9 bases match TRBD1. Sequencing used CD8+ T cells sorted from blood, obtained at week 4, from a patient treated with tofacitinib. CDR3 nucleotides: TGTGCCAGCAGCTTGTCGGGACAGGGATACACCGGGGAGCTGTTTTTT. Residues: CASSLSGQGYTGELFF.